This T cell receptor (beta chain) was identified in a study of blood T cell repertoires in COVID-19. The wider study: In each case, the material was cDNA or gDNA derived from T cells, B-cell-depleted T cells, or PBMCs.

Sequencing used immunoSEQ multiplex PCR; TCRdb keeps in-frame clones, though not all of them. The repertoire includes a few hundred thousand clones, roughly four fifths of them detected once, and about 1.3% sits in the top ten. Participants were aged roughly 18 to 100 years from about two dozen US areas. Input material: PBMCs or T cells enriched from blood (not recorded which). The origin of this receptor is a woman in her thirties or forties with acute COVID-19.

CDR3 nucleotide sequence: TGTGCCAGCAGTCCCGAACTTCAGCCCCAGCATTTT. This encodes CASSPELQPQHF. The V gene is TRBV12-3 or TRBV12-4, the J gene TRBJ1-5; no definite D call. The CDR3 length is 12 residues. V was cut by 5 bases and J by 6 bases, with 8 bases left in between.